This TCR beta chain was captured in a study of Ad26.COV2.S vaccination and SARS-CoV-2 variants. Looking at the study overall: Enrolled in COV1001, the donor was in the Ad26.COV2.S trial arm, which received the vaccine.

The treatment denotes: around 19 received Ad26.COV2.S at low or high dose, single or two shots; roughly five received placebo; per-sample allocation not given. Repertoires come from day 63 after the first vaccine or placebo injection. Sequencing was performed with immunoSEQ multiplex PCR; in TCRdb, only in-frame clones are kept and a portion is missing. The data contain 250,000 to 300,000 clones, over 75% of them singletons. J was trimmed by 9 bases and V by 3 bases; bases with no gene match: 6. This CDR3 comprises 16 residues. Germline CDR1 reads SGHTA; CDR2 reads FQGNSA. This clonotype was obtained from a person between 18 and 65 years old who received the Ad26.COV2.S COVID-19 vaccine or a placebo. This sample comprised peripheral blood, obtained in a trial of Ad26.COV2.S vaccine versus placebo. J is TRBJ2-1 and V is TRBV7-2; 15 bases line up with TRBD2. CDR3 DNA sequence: TGTGCCAGCAGCTTCCCGGGACTAGCGGGAGGTGGTGAGCAGTTCTTC. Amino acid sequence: CASSFPGLAGGGEQFF.